The entry below describes one TCR beta chain. Within its sample, this clonotype is medium-sized (0.01 to 0.1%). The clone's antigen remains unknown. Base quality data are lacking; no much larger clone is found one base away. This record comes from a study of immune reconstitution after stem cell transplant in scleroderma (dated by TCRdb to the late 2010s). The CDR3 starts with the cysteine, ends with the phenylalanine, and has 16 residues. Only the CDR3 region is kept as DNA, spanning 48 bases read in frame from base 1. The germline V end is reduced by 4 bases and the J end by 8 bases; junction bases left unmatched: 10. The germline V gene (reference sequence) yields SGHNT for CDR1 and YYREEE for CDR2. Libraries were prepared through RT-PCR. For sequencing, an Illumina MiSeq was employed. TCRdb's own reprocessing of the public reads used fastp at Q25 and MiXCR and kept productive beta chains. Under each unique CDR3 protein, matching rows form one entry showing the most common genes and DNA. Here the sample has under 800 distinct CDR3 sequences; 8.5% occur a single time. Jointly, the top ten make up 33% of the sample.

Recombination connected TRBV5-4 to TRBJ2-2, with 11 middle bases fitting TRBD2. This TCR came from a male donor with systemic sclerosis. The specimen was collected before or after autologous hematopoietic stem cell transplantation (not recorded which). The CDR3 is CASSPGTSGGLGELFF. The bases are TGTGCCAGCAGCCCGGGGACTAGCGGAGGACTAGGGGAGCTGTTTTTT.